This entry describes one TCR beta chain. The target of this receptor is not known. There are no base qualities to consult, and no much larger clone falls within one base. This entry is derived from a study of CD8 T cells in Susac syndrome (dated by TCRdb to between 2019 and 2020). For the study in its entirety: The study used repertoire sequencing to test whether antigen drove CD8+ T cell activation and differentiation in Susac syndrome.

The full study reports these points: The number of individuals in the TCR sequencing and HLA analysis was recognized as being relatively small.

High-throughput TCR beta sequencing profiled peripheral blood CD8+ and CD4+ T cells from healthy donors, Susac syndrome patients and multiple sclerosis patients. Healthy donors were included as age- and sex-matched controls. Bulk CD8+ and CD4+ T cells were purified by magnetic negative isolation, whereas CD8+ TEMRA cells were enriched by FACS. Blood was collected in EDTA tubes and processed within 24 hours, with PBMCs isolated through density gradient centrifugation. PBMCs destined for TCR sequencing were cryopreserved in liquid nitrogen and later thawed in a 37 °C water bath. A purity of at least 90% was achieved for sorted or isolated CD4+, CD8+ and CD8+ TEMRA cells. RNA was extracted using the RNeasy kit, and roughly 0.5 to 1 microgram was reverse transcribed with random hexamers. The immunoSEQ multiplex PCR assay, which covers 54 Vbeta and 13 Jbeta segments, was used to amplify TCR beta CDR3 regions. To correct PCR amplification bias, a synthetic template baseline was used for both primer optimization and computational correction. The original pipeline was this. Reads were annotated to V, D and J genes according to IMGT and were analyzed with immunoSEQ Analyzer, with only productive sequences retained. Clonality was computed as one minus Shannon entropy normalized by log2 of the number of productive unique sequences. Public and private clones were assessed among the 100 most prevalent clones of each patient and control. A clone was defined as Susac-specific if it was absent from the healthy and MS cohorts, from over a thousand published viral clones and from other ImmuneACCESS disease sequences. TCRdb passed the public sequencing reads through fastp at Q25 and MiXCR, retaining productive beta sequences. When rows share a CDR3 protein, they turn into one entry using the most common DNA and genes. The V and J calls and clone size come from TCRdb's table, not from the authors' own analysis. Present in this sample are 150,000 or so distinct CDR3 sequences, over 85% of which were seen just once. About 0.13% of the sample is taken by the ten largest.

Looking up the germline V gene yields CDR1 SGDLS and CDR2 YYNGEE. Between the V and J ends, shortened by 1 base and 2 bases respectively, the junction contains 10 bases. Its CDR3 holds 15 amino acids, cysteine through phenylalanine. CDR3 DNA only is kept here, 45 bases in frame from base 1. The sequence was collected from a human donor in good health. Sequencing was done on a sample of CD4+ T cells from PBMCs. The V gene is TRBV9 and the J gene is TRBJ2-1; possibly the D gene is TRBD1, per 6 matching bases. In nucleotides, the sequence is TGTGCCAGCAGCGTAACCGGGGACACCTACAATGAGCAGTTCTTC. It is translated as CASSVTGDTYNEQFF.